The following is a T cell receptor beta chain sequence with its context. The data are from a study of control samples from healthy donors and cancer patients. Clones were read by immunoSEQ multiplex PCR, and TCRdb kept only the in-frame ones, dropping some. The data show about 150,000 clones, with 90% to 95% seen just once and about 0.64% held by the top ten. The germline V gene has CDR1 LGHNT and CDR2 FRNRAP. This CDR3 spans 16 amino acids. Trimming at V came to 0 bases and at J to 6 bases, leaving 8 bases not matched to a gene. The sequencing input was blood. The origin of this receptor is a woman aged 25-40 years in good health. This rearrangement joins TRBV12-5 to TRBJ2-7, with 10 bases matching TRBD2. The CDR3 DNA is TGTGCTAGTGGTTTGGTACGGAGCGGGAGGGCCAGCGAGCAGTACTTC. Translated, it gives CASGLVRSGRASEQYF. Full variable domain (remainder filled in from reference TRBV12-5 and TRBJ2-7): DARVTQTPRHKVTEMGQEVTMRCQPILGHNTVFWYRQTMMQGLELLAYFRNRAPLDDSGMPKDRFSAEMPDATLATLKIQPSEPRDSAVYFCASGLVRSGRASEQYFGPGTRLTVT.